This T cell receptor beta chain was obtained from a study of cytomegalovirus exposure and HLA in healthy donors. On this clone itself: Its target is not known.

With 60 Vbeta and 13 Jbeta primers, the PCR was carried out. Sequencing was performed with immunoSEQ multiplex PCR; in TCRdb, only in-frame clones are kept and a portion is missing. The sample consists of about 170,000 clones, about 79% of them appearing once. Germline CDR1 MNHNS, CDR2 SASEGT. V lost 3 bases and J lost 6; bases outside the gene matches: 7. This CDR3 is 14 amino acids long. Overall study results and limits: According to an earlier analysis, most TCR beta V segments yielded productive rearrangements about 87% or about 30% of the time. Immune exposure information comprised only CMV serostatus.

The gene calls are TRBV6-1 and TRBJ2-7; 8 bases are shared with TRBD1. This sequence was found in a woman aged 45-65 years in good health and CMV-seronegative. What was sequenced was PBMCs. CDR3: CASSDLTGASEQYF. In nucleotides, the CDR3 is TGTGCCAGCAGTGACCTGACAGGGGCTAGCGAGCAGTACTTC.